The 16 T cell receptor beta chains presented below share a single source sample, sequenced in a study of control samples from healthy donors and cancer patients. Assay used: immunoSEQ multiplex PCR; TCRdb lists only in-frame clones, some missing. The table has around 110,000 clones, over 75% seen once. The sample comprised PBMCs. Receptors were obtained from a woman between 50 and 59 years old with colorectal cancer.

CDR3 sequence: CASSVVQGGPTEAFF. DNA of the CDR3: TGTGCCAGCAGCGTAGTCCAAGGGGGCCCCACTGAAGCTTTCTTT. V and J are TRBV9 and TRBJ1-1, with 7 bases that match TRBD1. Germline trimming cut 0 bases from V and 4 bases from J; bases unmatched to any gene: 6. The CDR3 spans 15 residues. Germline CDR1 is SGDLS and CDR2 is YYNGEE.

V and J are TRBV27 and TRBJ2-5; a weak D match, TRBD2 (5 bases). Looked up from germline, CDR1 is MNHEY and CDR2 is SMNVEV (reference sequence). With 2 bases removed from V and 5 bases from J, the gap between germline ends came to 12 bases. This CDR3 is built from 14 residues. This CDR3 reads CASSLMRARETQYF. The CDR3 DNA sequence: TGTGCCAGCAGTTTAATGAGGGCCAGGGAGACCCAGTACTTC.

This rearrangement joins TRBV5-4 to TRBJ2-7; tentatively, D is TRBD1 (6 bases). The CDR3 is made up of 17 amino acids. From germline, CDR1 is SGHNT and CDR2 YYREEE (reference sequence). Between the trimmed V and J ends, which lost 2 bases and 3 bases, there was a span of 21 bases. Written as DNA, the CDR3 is TGTGCCAGCAGCTTCGACCCGAGGACAGCTGGATACTACGAGCAGTACTTC. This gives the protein CASSFDPRTAGYYEQYF.

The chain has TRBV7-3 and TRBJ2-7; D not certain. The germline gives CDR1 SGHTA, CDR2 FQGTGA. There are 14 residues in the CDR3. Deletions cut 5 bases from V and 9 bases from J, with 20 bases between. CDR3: CASSPESTYEPQYF. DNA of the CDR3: TGTGCCAGCAGCCCGGAAAGCACCTACGAGCCGCAGTACTTC.

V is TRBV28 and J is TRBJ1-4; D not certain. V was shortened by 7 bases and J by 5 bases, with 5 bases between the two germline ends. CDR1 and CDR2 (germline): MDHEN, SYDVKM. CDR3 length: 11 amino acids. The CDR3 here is CASTENEKLFF. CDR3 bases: TGTGCCAGCACCGAGAATGAAAAACTGTTTTTT.

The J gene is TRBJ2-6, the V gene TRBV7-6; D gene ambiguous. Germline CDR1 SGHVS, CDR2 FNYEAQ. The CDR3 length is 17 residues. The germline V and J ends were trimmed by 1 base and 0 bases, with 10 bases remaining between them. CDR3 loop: CASSLGVTLSGANVLTF. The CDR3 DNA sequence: TGTGCCAGCAGCTTAGGGGTGACTCTCTCTGGGGCCAACGTCCTGACTTTC. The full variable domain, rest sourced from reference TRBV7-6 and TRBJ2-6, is GAGVSQSPRYKVTKRGQDVALRCDPISGHVSLYWYRQALGQGPEFLTYFNYEAQQDKSGLPNDRFSAERPEGSISTLTIQRTEQRDSAMYRCASSLGVTLSGANVLTFGAGSRLTVL.

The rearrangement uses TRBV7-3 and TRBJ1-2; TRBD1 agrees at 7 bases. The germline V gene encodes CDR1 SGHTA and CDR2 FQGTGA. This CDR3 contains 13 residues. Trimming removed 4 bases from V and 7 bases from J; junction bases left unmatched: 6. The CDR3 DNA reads TGTGCCAGCAGCTCGAGACAGGGTAGTGGCTACACCTTC. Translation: CASSSRQGSGYTF.

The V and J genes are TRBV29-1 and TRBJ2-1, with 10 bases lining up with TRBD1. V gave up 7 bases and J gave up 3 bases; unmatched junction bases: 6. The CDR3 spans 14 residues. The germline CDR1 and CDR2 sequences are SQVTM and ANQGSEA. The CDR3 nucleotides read TGCAGCGGCCGGGACAGGGGATACTACAATGAGCAGTTCTTC. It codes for CSGRDRGYYNEQFF.

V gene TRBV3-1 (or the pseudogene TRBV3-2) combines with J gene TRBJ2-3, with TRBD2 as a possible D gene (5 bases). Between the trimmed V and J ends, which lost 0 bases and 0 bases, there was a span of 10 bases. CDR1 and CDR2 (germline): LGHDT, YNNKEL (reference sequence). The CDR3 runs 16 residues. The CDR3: CASSQDSGGSTDTQYF. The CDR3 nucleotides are TGTGCCAGCAGCCAAGATTCAGGCGGGAGCACAGATACGCAGTATTTT.

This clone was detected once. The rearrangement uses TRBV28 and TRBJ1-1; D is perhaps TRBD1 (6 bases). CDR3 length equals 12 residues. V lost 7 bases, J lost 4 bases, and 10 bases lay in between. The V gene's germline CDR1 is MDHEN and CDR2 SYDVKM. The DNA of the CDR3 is TGTGCCAGCATTCGAGGGGGCACTGAAGCTTTCTTT. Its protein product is CASIRGGTEAFF.

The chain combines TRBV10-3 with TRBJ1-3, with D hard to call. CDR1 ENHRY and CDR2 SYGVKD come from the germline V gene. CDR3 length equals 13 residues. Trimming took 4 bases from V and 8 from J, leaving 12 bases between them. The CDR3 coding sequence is TGTGCCATCAGTGCCTCGGGAGAGGACACCATATATTTT. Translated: CAISASGEDTIYF.

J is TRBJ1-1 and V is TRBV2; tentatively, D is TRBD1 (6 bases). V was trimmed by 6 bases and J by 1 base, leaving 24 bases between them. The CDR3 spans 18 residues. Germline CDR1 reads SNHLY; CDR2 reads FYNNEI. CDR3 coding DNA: TGTGCCAGCAGAGACAGGACCCTACCAGGTGGAGGGAACACTGAAGCTTTCTTT. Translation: CASRDRTLPGGGNTEAFF. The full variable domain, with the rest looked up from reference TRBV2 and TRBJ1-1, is EPEVTQTPSHQVTQMGQEVILRCVPISNHLYFYWYRQILGQKVEFLVSFYNNEISEKSEIFDDQFSVERPDGSNFTLKIRSTKLEDSAMYFCASRDRTLPGGGNTEAFFGQGTRLTVV.

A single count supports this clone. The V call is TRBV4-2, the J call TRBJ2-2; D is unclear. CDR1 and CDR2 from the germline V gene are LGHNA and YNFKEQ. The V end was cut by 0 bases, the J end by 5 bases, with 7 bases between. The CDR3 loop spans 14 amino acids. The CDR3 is CASSQDAGTGELFF. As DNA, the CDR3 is TGTGCCAGCAGCCAAGATGCTGGGACCGGGGAGCTGTTTTTT.

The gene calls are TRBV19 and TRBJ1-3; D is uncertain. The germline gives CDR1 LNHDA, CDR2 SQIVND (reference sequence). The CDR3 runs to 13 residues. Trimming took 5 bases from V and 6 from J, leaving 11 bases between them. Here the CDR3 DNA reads TGTGCCAGTAGTTTCTCGACCGAAAACACCATATATTTT. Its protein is CASSFSTENTIYF.

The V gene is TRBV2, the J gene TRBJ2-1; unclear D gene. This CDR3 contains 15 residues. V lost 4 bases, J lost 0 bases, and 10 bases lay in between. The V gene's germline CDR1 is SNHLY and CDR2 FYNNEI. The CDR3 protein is CASSAWVGSYNEQFF. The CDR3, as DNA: TGTGCCAGCAGTGCTTGGGTAGGCTCCTACAATGAGCAGTTCTTC.

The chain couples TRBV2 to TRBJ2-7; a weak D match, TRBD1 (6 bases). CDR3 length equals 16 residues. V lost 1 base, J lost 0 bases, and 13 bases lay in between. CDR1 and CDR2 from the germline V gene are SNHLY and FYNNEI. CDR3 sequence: CASSEGGQIFSYEQYF. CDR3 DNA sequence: TGTGCCAGCAGTGAAGGGGGACAAATTTTCTCCTACGAGCAGTACTTC.